This entry lists 15 T cell receptor beta chains sequenced from one sample in a study of shared clonotypes between healthy human individuals. Some clones are missing from TCRdb's copy, which holds only in-frame ones; the method was immunoSEQ multiplex PCR. The sample lists more than 2 million clones; more than 90% were seen once. The sequenced material came from naive CD4+ T cells sorted from blood. Subset reported: CD45RA+ positively selected. These TCRs come from a young man in good health.

The chain has TRBV19 and TRBJ2-1; D remains unclear. Trimming took off 5 bases at V and 5 bases at J, with 10 bases between the two ends. The CDR3 totals 13 residues. From germline, CDR1 is LNHDA and CDR2 SQIVND (reference sequence). This chain's CDR3 is CASSRLGDNEQFF. CDR3 nucleotides: TGTGCCAGTAGTCGGTTAGGTGACAATGAGCAGTTCTTC.

The chain uses TRBV5-6 and TRBJ2-5; D uncertain. CDR1 SGHDT and CDR2 YYEEEE come from the germline V gene. V was trimmed by 6 bases and J by 2 bases, leaving 14 bases between them. The CDR3 consists of 14 residues. CDR3: CASKTSIIQETQYF. The CDR3 nucleotides are TGTGCCAGCAAAACGTCGATCATACAAGAGACCCAGTACTTC. The full variable domain, its missing parts supplied by reference TRBV5-6 and TRBJ2-5, is DAGVTQSPTHLIKTRGQQVTLRCSPKSGHDTVSWYQQALGQGPQFIFQYYEEEERQRGNFPDRFSGHQFPNYSSELNVNALLLGDSALYLCASKTSIIQETQYFGPGTRLLVL.

This chain links TRBV23-1 with TRBJ2-2; TRBD1 agrees at 8 bases. TRBV23-1 is treated as an ORF (open reading frame) with a function not yet certain. The J segment lost 6 bases and the V segment lost 7 bases, leaving 7 bases of the junction unmatched. The CDR3 loop spans 14 amino acids. CDR3 sequence: CASTLDRGAGELFF. CDR3 DNA: TGCGCCAGCACCCTAGACAGGGGTGCCGGGGAGCTGTTTTTT.

V usage is TRBV18 and J usage is TRBJ2-5; no clear D gene. The CDR3 has 14 residues. The V end was cut by 3 bases, the J end by 2 bases, with 10 bases between. Germline V gene sequence: CDR1 KGHSH, CDR2 LQKENI. CDR3 region: CASSPGKSQETQYF. The DNA of the CDR3 is TGTGCCAGCTCACCTGGGAAGAGTCAAGAGACCCAGTACTTC. The whole variable domain, remainder taken from reference TRBV18 and TRBJ2-5, is NAGVMQNPRHLVRRRGQEARLRCSPMKGHSHVYWYRQLPEEGLKFMVYLQKENIIDESGMPKERFSAEFPKEGPSILRIQQVVRGDSAAYFCASSPGKSQETQYFGPGTRLLVL.

The chain joins TRBV5-1 to TRBJ2-7; D is undetermined. The CDR3 runs 14 residues. Germline V gene sequence: CDR1 SGHRS, CDR2 YFSETQ. Trimming cost V 0 bases and J 2 bases, with 9 bases left between them. The CDR3 sequence is CASSLVPETYEQYF. DNA of the CDR3: TGCGCCAGCAGCTTGGTACCGGAAACCTACGAGCAGTACTTC.

The J gene is TRBJ2-3, the V gene TRBV5-1, with TRBD1 matching 8 bases. Germline values: CDR1 SGHRS, CDR2 YFSETQ. The CDR3 loop spans 15 amino acids. The junction had 5 bases not matched to a gene; V was cut back by 4 bases and J by 1 base. CDR3 sequence: CASSPGGRGTDTQYF. CDR3 DNA: TGCGCCAGCAGCCCAGGGGGCCGGGGCACAGATACGCAGTATTTT.

V gene TRBV5-1 combines with J gene TRBJ2-5; the D gene is possibly TRBD2 (7 bases). The CDR3 totals 16 residues. Germline CDR1 is SGHRS and CDR2 is YFSETQ. V was shortened by 2 bases and J by 1 base, with 15 bases between the two germline ends. The CDR3 DNA reads TGCGCCAGCAGCTTTACTAGCGAGGGGGGCCAAGAGACCCAGTACTTC. This encodes CASSFTSEGGQETQYF. The complete variable domain, with remaining parts taken from reference TRBV5-1 and TRBJ2-5, reads KAGVTQTPRYLIKTRGQQVTLSCSPISGHRSVSWYQQTPGQGLQFLFEYFSETQRNKGNFPGRFSGRQFSNSRSEMNVSTLELGDSALYLCASSFTSEGGQETQYFGPGTRLLVL.

This clone came up once. The rearrangement joins TRBV25-1 to TRBJ2-2, with D perhaps TRBD1 (5 bases). Between the trimmed V and J ends, which lost 5 bases and 8 bases, there was a span of 12 bases. This CDR3 is 13 amino acids long. Per the germline V gene, CDR1 is MGHDK and CDR2 is SYGVNS. The CDR3 loop reads CASSQGASGELFF. The CDR3 DNA is TGTGCCAGCAGTCAAGGGGCTTCAGGGGAGCTGTTTTTT.

Concerning this clone: At the DNA level, this CDR3 is encoded by other sequences in the same sample as well. The V call is TRBV5-4, the J call TRBJ1-1; 7 bases match TRBD1. The CDR3 has 15 residues. The germline gives CDR1 SGHNT, CDR2 YYREEE (reference sequence). The J segment lost 1 base and the V segment lost 2 bases, leaving 5 bases of the junction unmatched. DNA of the CDR3: TGTGCCAGCAGCTTAGGGGGCTCGGGGAACACTGAAGCTTTCTTT. Translated: CASSLGGSGNTEAFF.

The chain joins TRBV9 to TRBJ2-3, with D maybe TRBD2 (5 bases). The CDR3 is 15 amino acids. Between the trimmed V and J ends, which lost 0 bases and 4 bases, there was a span of 12 bases. CDR1 is SGDLS, CDR2 YYNGEE, per germline. The CDR3 sequence is CASSVEASGADTQYF. In DNA form, the CDR3 reads TGTGCCAGCAGCGTAGAGGCAAGCGGCGCAGATACGCAGTATTTT. Looking up the rest from reference TRBV9 and TRBJ2-3 gives the full variable domain: DSGVTQTPKHLITATGQRVTLRCSPRSGDLSVYWYQQSLDQGLQFLIQYYNGEERAKGNILERFSAQQFPDLHSELNLSSLELGDSALYFCASSVEASGADTQYFGPGTRLTVL.

The chain couples TRBV6-1 to TRBJ2-7; TRBD1 matches 8 bases. J gave up 6 bases and V 2 bases, and 9 bases lay outside the gene matches. The CDR3 spans 15 residues. Germline V CDR1 and CDR2: MNHNS, SASEGT. CDR3 protein: CASSEHGQGSFEQYF. The CDR3 DNA reads TGTGCCAGCAGTGAACACGGACAGGGTTCGTTCGAGCAGTACTTC.

The rearrangement joins TRBV2 to TRBJ2-7, with 7 bases lining up with TRBD2. Trimming removed 4 bases from V and 2 bases from J; junction bases left unmatched: 8. Germline V gene lookup returns CDR1 SNHLY and CDR2 FYNNEI. The CDR3 loop spans 15 amino acids. CDR3 sequence reads: CASSAYSGGTYEQYF. The CDR3 DNA follows: TGTGCCAGCAGTGCCTACTCGGGGGGTACCTACGAGCAGTACTTC.

The count of this clone is one. The chain has TRBV9 and TRBJ1-3, with unresolved D. V was pared by 2 bases and J by 2 bases, with 2 bases between. Looked up from germline, CDR1 is SGDLS and CDR2 is YYNGEE. This CDR3 is 12 amino acids long. The CDR3 region has the DNA TGTGCCAGCAGCGTCCCTGGAAACACCATATATTTT. This gives the protein CASSVPGNTIYF.

The rearrangement uses TRBV30 and TRBJ1-1; perhaps TRBD1 as D (5 bases). The length of the CDR3 is 11 residues. V gave up 2 bases and J gave up 6 bases, with 7 bases separating them. From germline, CDR1 is GTSNPN and CDR2 SVGIG (reference sequence). The CDR3 region is CAWSQGAEAFF. DNA for the CDR3: TGTGCCTGGAGTCAGGGAGCTGAAGCTTTCTTT.

The rearrangement links TRBV1 to TRBJ1-5; no check of the table's D call, TRBD1, against the DNA was made. TRBV1 is tagged as a pseudogene. This CDR3 spans 20 amino acids. The CDR3 coding sequence is TGCACCAGCAGCCAAGCTTATCGGGACAGGGGGCCTCTTAGCAATCAGCCCCAGCATTTT. Translating gives CTSSQAYRDRGPLSNQPQHF.